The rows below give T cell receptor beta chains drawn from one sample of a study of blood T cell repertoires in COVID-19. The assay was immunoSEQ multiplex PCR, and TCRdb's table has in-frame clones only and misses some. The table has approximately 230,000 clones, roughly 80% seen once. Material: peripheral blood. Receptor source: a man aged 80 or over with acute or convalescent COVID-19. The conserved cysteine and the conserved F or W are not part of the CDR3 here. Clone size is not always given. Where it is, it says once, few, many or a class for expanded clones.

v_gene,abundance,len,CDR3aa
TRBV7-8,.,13,ASSLGLAPEGEQY
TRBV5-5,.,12,ASSRTDSNQPQH
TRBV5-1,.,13,ASSLTHRGEDGYT
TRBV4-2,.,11,ASSRGIYNEQF
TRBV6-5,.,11,ASTARGNSPLH
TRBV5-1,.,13,ASSLGTVGTDTQY
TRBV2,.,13,ASRPNVGGSYEQY
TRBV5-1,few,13,ASSWGQQITYEQY
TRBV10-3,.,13,AISEQEGINEKLF
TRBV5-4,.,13,ASSLDPGMNTEAF
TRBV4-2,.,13,ASSQDTGDNQPQH
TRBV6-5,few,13,ASSRDSNSYNEQF
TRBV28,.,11,ASSLLPSGQGR
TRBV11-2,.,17,ASSLLPGLAGVITGELF
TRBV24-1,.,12,ATRDGGTRETQY
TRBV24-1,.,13,ATSDLPRGKGTQY
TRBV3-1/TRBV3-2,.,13,ASSQDLINLYEQY
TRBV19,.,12,ASIEGGLGTEAF
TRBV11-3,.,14,ASSFTGTRGFHEQF
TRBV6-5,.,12,ASSPGSMNTEAF
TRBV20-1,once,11,SASLLARETQY
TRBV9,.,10,ASSVGLNEQF
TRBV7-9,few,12,ASSLAPQGNTIY
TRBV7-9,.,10,ASSSSPETQY
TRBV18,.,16,ASSPPGSGTGMNTEAF
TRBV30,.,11,AWSSGALYEQY
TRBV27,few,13,ASSSRGGLSSPLH